Given below is one TCR beta chain in context. The data were taken from a study of blood T cell repertoires in COVID-19. Background on the study: COVID-19 samples, acute and convalescent, were from the United States, Italy and Spain. Sources were T cells, B-cell-depleted T cells, or PBMCs; the material itself was cDNA or gDNA.

CDR1 SEHNR and CDR2 FQNEAQ come from the germline V gene (reference sequence). The CDR3 is 17 residues long. Trimming pared 2 bases from V and 5 bases from J, leaving 21 bases between. As originally analysed: Nucleated cell number was recorded as an estimate derived from reference gene primer amplification. Generated by immunoSEQ multiplex PCR, the TCRdb table keeps only in-frame clones and is missing some. The D gene and trimming were derived from the DNA, and the V and J assignments and clone size from that table. Among approximately 250,000 clones listed, approximately 86% were seen once. The TCR comes from a man aged 30 to 39 with active or convalescent COVID-19. The chain recombines TRBV7-9 with TRBJ1-2, with TRBD1 as a possible D gene (6 bases). What was sequenced was peripheral blood. The CDR3 protein is CASSLSRLSRQGYGYTF. The CDR3 DNA follows: TGTGCCAGCAGCTTAAGCCGTCTGAGCCGGCAGGGGTATGGCTACACCTTC.